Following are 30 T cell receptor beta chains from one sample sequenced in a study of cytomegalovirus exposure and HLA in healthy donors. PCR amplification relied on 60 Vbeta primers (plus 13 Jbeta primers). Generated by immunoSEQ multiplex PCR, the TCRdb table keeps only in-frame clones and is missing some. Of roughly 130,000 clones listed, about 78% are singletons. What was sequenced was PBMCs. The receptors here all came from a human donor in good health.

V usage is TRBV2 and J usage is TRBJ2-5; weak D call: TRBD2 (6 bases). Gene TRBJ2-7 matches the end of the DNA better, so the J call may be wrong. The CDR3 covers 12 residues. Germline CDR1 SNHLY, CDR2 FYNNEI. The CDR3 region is CASTRGEAEQYF. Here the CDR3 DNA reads TGTGCCAGCACCAGAGGGGAGGCCGAGCAGTACTTC.

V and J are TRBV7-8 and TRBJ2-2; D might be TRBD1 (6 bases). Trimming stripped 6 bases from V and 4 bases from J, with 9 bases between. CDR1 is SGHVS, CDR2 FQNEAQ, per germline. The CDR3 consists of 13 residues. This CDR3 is CASSRGGTGELFF. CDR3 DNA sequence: TGTGCCAGCAGTCGAGGGGGCACCGGGGAGCTGTTTTTT.

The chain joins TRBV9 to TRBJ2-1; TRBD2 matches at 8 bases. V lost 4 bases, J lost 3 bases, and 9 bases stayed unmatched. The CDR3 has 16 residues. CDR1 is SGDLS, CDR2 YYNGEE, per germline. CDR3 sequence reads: CASSPTSGFYYNEQFF. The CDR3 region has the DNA TGTGCCAGCAGCCCAACTAGCGGTTTTTACTACAATGAGCAGTTCTTC.

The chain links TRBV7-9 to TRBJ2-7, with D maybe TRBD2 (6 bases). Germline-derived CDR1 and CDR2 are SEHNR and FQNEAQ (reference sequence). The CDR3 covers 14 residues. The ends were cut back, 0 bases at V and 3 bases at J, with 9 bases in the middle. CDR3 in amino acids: CASSLAGGVYEQYF. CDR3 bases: TGTGCCAGCAGCTTAGCAGGCGGGGTCTACGAGCAGTACTTC.

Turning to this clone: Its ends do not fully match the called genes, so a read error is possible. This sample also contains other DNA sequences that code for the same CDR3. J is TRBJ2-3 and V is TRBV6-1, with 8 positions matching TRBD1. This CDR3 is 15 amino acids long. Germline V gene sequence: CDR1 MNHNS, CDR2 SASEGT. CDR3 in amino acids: CASSDLTGGTDTQYF. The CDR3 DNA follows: TGCGCCAGCAGTGACCTGACAGGGGGCACAGATACGCAGTATTTT.

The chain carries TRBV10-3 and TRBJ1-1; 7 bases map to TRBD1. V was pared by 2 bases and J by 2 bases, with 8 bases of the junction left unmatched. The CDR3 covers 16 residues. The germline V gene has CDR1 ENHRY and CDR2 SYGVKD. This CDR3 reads CAISEPWGQTNTEAFF. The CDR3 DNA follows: TGTGCCATCAGTGAGCCCTGGGGACAGACAAACACTGAAGCTTTCTTT.

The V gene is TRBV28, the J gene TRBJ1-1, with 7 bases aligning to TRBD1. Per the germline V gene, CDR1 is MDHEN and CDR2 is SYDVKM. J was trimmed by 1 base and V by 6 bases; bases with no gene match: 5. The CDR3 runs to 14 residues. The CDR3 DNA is TGTGCCAGCAGCTCACAGGGGCAGAACACTGAAGCTTTCTTT. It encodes CASSSQGQNTEAFF.

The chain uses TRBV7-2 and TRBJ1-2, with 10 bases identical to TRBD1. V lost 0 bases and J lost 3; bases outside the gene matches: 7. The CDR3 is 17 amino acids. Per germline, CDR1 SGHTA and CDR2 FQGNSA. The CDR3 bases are TGTGCCAGCAGCTTAGCCTCGTCGGGACAGGGGCACTATGGCTACACCTTC. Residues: CASSLASSGQGHYGYTF.

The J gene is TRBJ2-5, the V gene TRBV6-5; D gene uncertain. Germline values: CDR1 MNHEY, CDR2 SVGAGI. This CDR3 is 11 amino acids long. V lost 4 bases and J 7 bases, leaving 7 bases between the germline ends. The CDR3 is CASSSTGTQYF. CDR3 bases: TGTGCCAGCAGTTCCACCGGGACCCAGTACTTC.

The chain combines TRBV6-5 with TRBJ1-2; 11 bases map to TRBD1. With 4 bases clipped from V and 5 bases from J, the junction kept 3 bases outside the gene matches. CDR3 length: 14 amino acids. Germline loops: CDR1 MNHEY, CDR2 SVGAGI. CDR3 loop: CASSSGTGGYGYTF. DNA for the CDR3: TGTGCCAGCAGTTCCGGGACAGGGGGATATGGCTACACCTTC.

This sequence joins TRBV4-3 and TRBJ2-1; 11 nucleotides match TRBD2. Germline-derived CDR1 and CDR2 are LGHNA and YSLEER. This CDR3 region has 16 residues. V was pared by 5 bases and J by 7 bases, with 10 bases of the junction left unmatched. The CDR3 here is CASSYDSGGAGNEQFF. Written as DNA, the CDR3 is TGCGCCAGCAGCTATGATAGCGGGGGGGCAGGGAATGAGCAGTTCTTC.

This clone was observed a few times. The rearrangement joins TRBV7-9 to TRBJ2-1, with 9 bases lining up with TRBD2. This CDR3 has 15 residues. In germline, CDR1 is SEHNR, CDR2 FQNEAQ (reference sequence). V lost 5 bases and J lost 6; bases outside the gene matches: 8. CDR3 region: CASSIKAGGPNEQFF. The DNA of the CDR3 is TGTGCCAGCAGCATCAAAGCGGGAGGTCCCAATGAGCAGTTCTTC.

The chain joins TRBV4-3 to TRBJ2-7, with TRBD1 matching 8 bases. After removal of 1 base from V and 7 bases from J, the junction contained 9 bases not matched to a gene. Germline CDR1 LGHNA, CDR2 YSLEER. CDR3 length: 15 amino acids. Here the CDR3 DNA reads TGCGCCAGCAGCCAAGTTGGGACAGGCCCACCGGAGCAGTACTTC. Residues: CASSQVGTGPPEQYF.

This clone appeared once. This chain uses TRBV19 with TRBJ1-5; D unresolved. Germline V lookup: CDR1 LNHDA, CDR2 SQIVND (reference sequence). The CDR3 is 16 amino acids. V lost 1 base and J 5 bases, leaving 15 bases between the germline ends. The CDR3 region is CASSIGRVLRDQPQHF. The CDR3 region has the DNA TGTGCCAGTAGTATAGGTCGAGTGTTGCGCGATCAGCCCCAGCATTTT.

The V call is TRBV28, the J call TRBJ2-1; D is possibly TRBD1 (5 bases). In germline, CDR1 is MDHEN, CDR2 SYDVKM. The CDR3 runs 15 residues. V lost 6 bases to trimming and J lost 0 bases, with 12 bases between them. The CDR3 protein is CASRIGESSYNEQFF. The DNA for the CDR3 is TGTGCCAGCAGAATAGGGGAAAGCTCCTACAATGAGCAGTTCTTC.

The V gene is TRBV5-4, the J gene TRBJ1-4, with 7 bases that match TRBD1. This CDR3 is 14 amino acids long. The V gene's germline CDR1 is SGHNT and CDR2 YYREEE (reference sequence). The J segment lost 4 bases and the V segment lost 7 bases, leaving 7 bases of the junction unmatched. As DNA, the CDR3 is TGTGCCAGCGGCCCGGGACAGCTTAATGAAAAACTGTTTTTT. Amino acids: CASGPGQLNEKLFF. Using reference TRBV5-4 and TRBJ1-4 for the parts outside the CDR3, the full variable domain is ETGVTQSPTHLIKTRGQQVTLRCSSQSGHNTVSWYQQALGQGPQFIFQYYREEENGRGNFPPRFSGLQFPNYSSELNVNALELDDSALYLCASGPGQLNEKLFFGSGTQLSVL.

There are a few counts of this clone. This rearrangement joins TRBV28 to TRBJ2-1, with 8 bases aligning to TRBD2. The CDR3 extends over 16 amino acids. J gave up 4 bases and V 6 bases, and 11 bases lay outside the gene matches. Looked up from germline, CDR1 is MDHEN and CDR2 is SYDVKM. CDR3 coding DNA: TGTGCCAGCAGCCTCCTGCGTAGCGGGACTTACAATGAGCAGTTCTTC. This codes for CASSLLRSGTYNEQFF. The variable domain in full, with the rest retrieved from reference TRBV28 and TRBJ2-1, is DVKVTQSSRYLVKRTGEKVFLECVQDMDHENMFWYRQDPGLGLRLIYFSYDVKMKEKGDIPEGYSVSREKKERFSLILESASTNQTSMYLCASSLLRSGTYNEQFFGPGTRLTVL.

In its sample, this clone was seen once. CDR3 amino acids: CASSATGGEAFF. CDR3 DNA: TGTGCCAGCAGCGCGACAGGGGGCGAGGCTTTCTTT. The V gene is TRBV2, the J gene TRBJ1-1, with 10 bases lining up with TRBD1. Germline values: CDR1 SNHLY, CDR2 FYNNEI. The J segment lost 11 bases and the V segment lost 6 bases, leaving 6 bases of the junction unmatched. This CDR3 is 12 amino acids long.

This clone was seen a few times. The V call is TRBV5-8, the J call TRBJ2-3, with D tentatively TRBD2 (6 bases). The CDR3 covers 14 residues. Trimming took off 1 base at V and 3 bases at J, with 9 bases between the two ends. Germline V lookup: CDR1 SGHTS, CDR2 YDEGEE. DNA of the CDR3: TGTGCCAGCAGCTTGTGGGGGGAAACAGATACGCAGTATTTT. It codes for CASSLWGETDTQYF.

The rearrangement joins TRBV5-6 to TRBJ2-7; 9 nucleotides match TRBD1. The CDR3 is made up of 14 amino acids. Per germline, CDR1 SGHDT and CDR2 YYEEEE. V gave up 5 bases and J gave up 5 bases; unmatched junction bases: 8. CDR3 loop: CASRPGTGFHEQYF. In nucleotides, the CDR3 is TGTGCCAGCAGACCCGGGACAGGGTTCCACGAGCAGTACTTC.

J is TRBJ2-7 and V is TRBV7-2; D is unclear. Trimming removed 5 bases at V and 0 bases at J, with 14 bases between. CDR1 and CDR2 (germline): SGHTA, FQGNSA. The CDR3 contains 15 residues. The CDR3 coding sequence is TGTGCCAGCAGCCGAATACCGACTCCCTCCTACGAGCAGTACTTC. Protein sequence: CASSRIPTPSYEQYF.

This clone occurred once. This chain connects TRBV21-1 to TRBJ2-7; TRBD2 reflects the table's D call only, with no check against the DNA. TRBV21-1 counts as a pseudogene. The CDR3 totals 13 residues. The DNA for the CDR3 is TGTGCCAGCGGGTCGGGGGGGCAGCGCGAGCAGTACTTC. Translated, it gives CASGSGGQREQYF.

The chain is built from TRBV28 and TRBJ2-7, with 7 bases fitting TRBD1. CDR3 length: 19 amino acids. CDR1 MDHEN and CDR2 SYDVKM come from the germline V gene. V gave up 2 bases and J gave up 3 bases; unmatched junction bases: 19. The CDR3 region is CASSLLSYRGSNTNYEQYF. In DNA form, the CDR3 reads TGTGCCAGCAGTTTACTCTCCTACAGGGGAAGTAATACCAACTACGAGCAGTACTTC.

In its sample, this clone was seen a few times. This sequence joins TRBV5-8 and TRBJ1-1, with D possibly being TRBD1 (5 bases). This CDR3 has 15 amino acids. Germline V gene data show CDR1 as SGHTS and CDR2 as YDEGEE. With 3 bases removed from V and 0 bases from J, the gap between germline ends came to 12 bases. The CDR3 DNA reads TGTGCCAGCAGCTCGGTGGGGGGAATGAACACTGAAGCTTTCTTT. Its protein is CASSSVGGMNTEAFF.

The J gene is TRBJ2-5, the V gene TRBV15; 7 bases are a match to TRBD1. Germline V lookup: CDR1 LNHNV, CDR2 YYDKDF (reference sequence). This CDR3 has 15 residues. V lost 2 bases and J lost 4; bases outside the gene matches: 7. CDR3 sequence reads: CATSRKPGTVETQYF. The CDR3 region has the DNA TGTGCCACCAGCAGAAAACCGGGGACAGTAGAGACCCAGTACTTC.

The CDR3 here is CASSRRGGYEQYF. As DNA, the CDR3 is TGTGCCAGCAGCCGGAGGGGGGGCTACGAGCAGTACTTC. The V and J genes are TRBV7-2 and TRBJ2-5; D might be TRBD2 (7 bases). The last part of the DNA fits TRBJ2-7 better; the J call may be wrong. This CDR3 region has 13 residues. CDR1 and CDR2 from the germline V gene are SGHTA and FQGNSA.

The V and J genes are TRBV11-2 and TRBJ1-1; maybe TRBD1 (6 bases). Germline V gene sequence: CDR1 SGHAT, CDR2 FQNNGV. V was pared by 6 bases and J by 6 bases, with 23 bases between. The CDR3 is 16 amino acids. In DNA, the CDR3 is TGTGCCAGCAGTAGGCCCCCACAGGGTGTGGATTCTGAAGCTTTCTTT. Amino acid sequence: CASSRPPQGVDSEAFF. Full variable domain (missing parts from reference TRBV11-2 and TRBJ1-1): EAGVAQSPRYKIIEKRQSVAFWCNPISGHATLYWYQQILGQGPKLLIQFQNNGVVDDSQLPKDRFSAERLKGVDSTLKIQPAKLEDSAVYLCASSRPPQGVDSEAFFGQGTRLTVV.

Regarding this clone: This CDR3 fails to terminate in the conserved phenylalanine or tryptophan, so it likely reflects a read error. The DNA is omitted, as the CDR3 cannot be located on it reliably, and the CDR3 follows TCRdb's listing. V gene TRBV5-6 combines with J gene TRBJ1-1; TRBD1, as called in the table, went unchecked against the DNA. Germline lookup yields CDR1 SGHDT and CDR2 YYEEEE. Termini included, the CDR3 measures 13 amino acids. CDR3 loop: CASSLDRGQLTIL.

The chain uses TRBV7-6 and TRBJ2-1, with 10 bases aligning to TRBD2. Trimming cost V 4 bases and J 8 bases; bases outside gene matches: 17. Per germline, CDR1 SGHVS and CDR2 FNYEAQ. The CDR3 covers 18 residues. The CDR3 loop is CASSYRIAGGGSLDEQFF. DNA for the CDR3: TGTGCCAGCAGCTACCGGATAGCGGGGGGCGGGTCCCTCGATGAGCAGTTCTTC.

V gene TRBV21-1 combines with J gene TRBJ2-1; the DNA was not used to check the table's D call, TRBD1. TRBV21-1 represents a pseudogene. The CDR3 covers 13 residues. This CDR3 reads CASSKVAPRGQFF. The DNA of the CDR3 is TGTGCCAGCAGCAAGGTAGCCCCAAGGGGGCAGTTCTTC.